A selection of T cell receptor beta chains follows, all from one sample in a study of T cell responses to AZD1222 COVID-19 vaccine. The method was immunoSEQ multiplex PCR; TCRdb's version includes in-frame clones alone and lacks a portion of them. This table has 130,000 or so clones, approximately 91% appearing once. The sequencing used peripheral blood, collected 28 days after the second AZD1222 dose. The receptors here all came from an adult who received the AZD1222 COVID-19 vaccine. Each CDR3 is given with its conserved first and last residue. The D gene is left open where the match is weak. Not every row has a clone size; where given, it reads once, few, many or a size class.

.	.	TRBJ1-1	TRBV14	TGTGCCAGCAGCCAACGGAAGGGGAACACTGAAGCTTTCTTT	CASSQRKGNTEAFF
.	.	TRBJ1-1	TRBV7-8	TGTGCCAGCAGCGCCCTTGGGTCCGAAGGGACTGAAGCTTTCTTT	CASSALGSEGTEAFF
.	.	TRBJ1-4	TRBV7-9	TGTGCCAGCAGTTTGTATTCAACTAATGAAAAACTGTTTTTT	CASSLYSTNEKLFF
.	TRBD1	TRBJ1-5	TRBV6-5	TGTGCCAGCAGGAGACAGGGCAGCAATCAGCCCCAGCATTTT	CASRRQGSNQPQHF
.	.	TRBJ2-7	TRBV30	TGTGCCTGCCCGGCGGCATTCTACGAGCAGTACTTC	CACPAAFYEQYF
.	.	TRBJ2-3	TRBV11-2	TGTGCCAGCAGCGGCCGGGACATCGCAGATACGCAGTATTTT	CASSGRDIADTQYF
.	.	TRBJ1-2	TRBV28	TGTGCCACCGTCCCTGGGAGGGGCTATGGCTACACCTTC	CATVPGRGYGYTF
.	TRBD2	TRBJ2-1	TRBV2	TGTGCCAGCAGTGAAGTTTCTTCGTCTAGCGGGGGCGAGCAGTTCTTC	CASSEVSSSSGGEQFF
.	TRBD1	TRBJ1-2	TRBV28	TGTGCCAGCAGTTTAGAGGGACAGGGCTATGGCTACACCTTC	CASSLEGQGYGYTF
.	TRBD2	TRBJ2-3	TRBV20-1	TGCAGTGCTAGTTTGCGGGAGGGCACAGATACGCAGTATTTT	CSASLREGTDTQYF
.	.	TRBJ2-3	TRBV7-8	TGTGCCAGCAGCTTAATACTCGGAGGGGCACGAGATACGCAGTATTTT	CASSLILGGARDTQYF
.	.	TRBJ2-7	TRBV2	TGTGCCAGCGCCCTACGTTCCCTGAGGGGTCGGGCCTCCCCATCCTACGAGCAGTACTTC	CASALRSLRGRASPSYEQYF
.	.	TRBJ1-1	TRBV12-3/TRBV12-4	TGTGCCGGCCGGGCGGACATGAACACTGAAGCTTTCTTT	CAGRADMNTEAFF
.	.	TRBJ1-6	TRBV30	TGTGCCTGGACAGGGCTCGGAGGGAATTCACCCCTCCACTTT	CAWTGLGGNSPLHF
.	TRBD1	TRBJ1-2	TRBV30	TGTGCCTGTCAACAGGGGGCAGGGGGCTACACCTTC	CACQQGAGGYTF
.	TRBD1	TRBJ1-5	TRBV30	TGTGCCTGGAGTTTGGGACAGATGAATCAGCCCCAGCATTTT	CAWSLGQMNQPQHF
.	.	TRBJ2-2	TRBV21-1	TGTGCCAGCAGCCGAAACAGGGACAGGGGCACCGGGGAGCTGTTTTTT	CASSRNRDRGTGELFF
.	.	TRBJ1-2	TRBV12-3/TRBV12-4	TGTGCCAGCACTCTCGGAGGTTCCTACACCTTC	CASTLGGSYTF
.	TRBD2	TRBJ2-1	TRBV15	TGTGCCACCAGCAGAGATCGAGGACTAGCGGGAGGAAATGAGCAGTTCTTC	CATSRDRGLAGGNEQFF
.	.	TRBJ2-2	TRBV7-3	TGTGCCAGCAGCGTGAATTCAGGGGTCACCGGGGAGCTGTTTTTT	CASSVNSGVTGELFF
.	TRBD1	TRBJ1-3	TRBV19	TGTGCCAGTAGAGCGACAGGGGGTACTGACACCATATATTTT	CASRATGGTDTIYF
.	TRBD1	TRBJ1-2	TRBV2	TGTGCCAGCAGTGGGACAGGGGGCCCCCTTAACTATGGCTACACCTTC	CASSGTGGPLNYGYTF
once	TRBD1	TRBJ1-1	TRBV6-5	TGTGCCAGCAGTTACTCGTGGACAGGGGGAGTAACTGAAGCTTTCTTT	CASSYSWTGGVTEAFF
.	.	TRBJ1-1	TRBV27	TGTGCCAGCAGAGCTGCTGAGGCAGGGACAACTGAAGCTTTCTTT	CASRAAEAGTTEAFF
.	.	TRBJ1-4	TRBV7-9	TGTGCCAGCAGCGCCTCTTCGGAATGGCCTAATGAAAAACTGTTTTTT	CASSASSEWPNEKLFF
.	.	TRBJ1-5	TRBV12-3/TRBV12-4	TGTGCCAGCAGTCGACAGGGCAATCAGCCCCAGCATTTT	CASSRQGNQPQHF
.	.	TRBJ1-1	TRBV7-3	TGTGCCAGCAGCTGGGGTCAGGACACTGAAGCTTTCTTT	CASSWGQDTEAFF
.	.	TRBJ1-1	TRBV11-3	TGTGCCAGCAGCTTAGAGGGGGAGACTGCAGCTTTCTTT	CASSLEGETAAFF
.	.	TRBJ1-2	TRBV3-1/TRBV3-2	TGTGCCAGCAGCCAAGATGGCCTGGAGGGCGGCTACACCTTC	CASSQDGLEGGYTF
few	.	TRBJ1-6	TRBV5-8	TGTGCCAGCAGCATACAGGGTCGCAATTCACCCCTCCACTTT	CASSIQGRNSPLHF
.	.	TRBJ2-1	TRBV4-1	TGCGCCAGCAGCCAAGTGGCGGGGGCCAGTGAGCAGTTCTTC	CASSQVAGASEQFF
.	.	TRBJ1-6	TRBV6-1	TGTGCCAGCAGTAAACAAGATAATTCACCCCTCCACTTT	CASSKQDNSPLHF
.	.	TRBJ1-4	TRBV19	TGTGCCAGTAGGGGCCTAACAGGGAACAATGAAAAACTGTTTTTT	CASRGLTGNNEKLFF
.	.	TRBJ2-7	TRBV6-5	TGTGCCAGTCGAACGCGAGGGGCCTACGAGCAGTACTTC	CASRTRGAYEQYF
once	TRBD2	TRBJ2-1	TRBV6-5	TGTGCCAGCACCTCGGGGACTAGCGTGAACAATGAGCAGTTCTTC	CASTSGTSVNNEQFF
.	.	TRBJ1-1	TRBV10-3	TGTGCCATCAGTGAGTCGCGCGGGTCTGACACTGAAGCTTTCTTT	CAISESRGSDTEAFF
.	.	TRBJ2-2	TRBV5-4	TGTGCCAGCAATCCTTGGCAGAACACCGGGGAGCTGTTTTTT	CASNPWQNTGELFF
.	.	TRBJ1-5	TRBV7-8	TGTGCCAGCAGCCGATTAGATCGTGGCAATCAGCCCCAGCATTTT	CASSRLDRGNQPQHF
.	TRBD2	TRBJ2-1	TRBV11-3	TGTGCCAGCAGCCCAAGCCTAGCGGGGGGTAATGAGCAGTTCTTC	CASSPSLAGGNEQFF
.	.	TRBJ1-5	TRBV5-5	TGTGCCAGCAGCCCAAGGGGGGATCAGCCCCAGCATTTT	CASSPRGDQPQHF
.	.	TRBJ2-1	TRBV5-6	TGTGCCAGCAGCTTGCTTTTGATAAATGAGCAGTTCTTC	CASSLLLINEQFF
.	TRBD1	TRBJ1-4	TRBV5-1	TGCGCCAGCAGCCGGACAGGGGATAGTGAAAAACTGTTTTTT	CASSRTGDSEKLFF
.	TRBD1	TRBJ1-2	TRBV2	TGTGCCAGCAGCCTCGGGACAGGGGAGGGCTACACCTTC	CASSLGTGEGYTF
.	.	TRBJ2-1	TRBV24-1	TGTGCCACCAGTGATAACCAGGGGTCCTACAATGAGCAGTTCTTC	CATSDNQGSYNEQFF
.	.	TRBJ2-4	TRBV3-1/TRBV3-2	TGTGCCAGCAGCCCCGCGCTATCGACCTCCAAAAACATTCAGTACTTC	CASSPALSTSKNIQYF
.	TRBD1	TRBJ2-3	TRBV5-1	TGCGCCAGCAGCTTGGGACAGGGGCAGGCAGATACGCAGTATTTT	CASSLGQGQADTQYF
.	TRBD1	TRBJ1-2	TRBV18	TGTGCCAGCTCACCGAGCCCAGCAACAGGGGGCGCCGCGGTAGGGTATGGCTACACCTTC	CASSPSPATGGAAVGYGYTF
.	.	TRBJ1-1	TRBV10-3	TGTGCCATCAGGAACCTCGGCCTGAACACTGAAGCTTTCTTT	CAIRNLGLNTEAFF
once	.	TRBJ1-1	TRBV6-5	TGTGCCAGCAGGGTTATAAAGACGCCGAACACTGAAGCTTTCTTT	CASRVIKTPNTEAFF
.	.	TRBJ1-5	TRBV2	TGTGCCAGCAGTGATTTTCGGGCCCGCCAGCCCCAGCATTTT	CASSDFRARQPQHF
.	.	TRBJ2-2	TRBV2	TGTGCCTCCCCCGTGGACTCGACGAACACCGGGGAGCTGTTTTTT	CASPVDSTNTGELFF
.	.	TRBJ1-1	TRBV6-2/TRBV6-3	TGTGCCAGCAGCAGTAGATCGGAAGCTTTCTTT	CASSSRSEAFF
.	TRBD1	TRBJ2-2	TRBV2	TGTGCCAGCCAATCACAGGGGGCGAACACCGGGGAGCTGTTTTTT	CASQSQGANTGELFF
.	.	TRBJ1-5	TRBV19	TGTGCCAGTAGTGACCGGGACGATCAGCCCCAGCATTTT	CASSDRDDQPQHF
.	.	TRBJ1-4	TRBV30	TGTGCCTGGAGTGCCCCGACAGGAGCTAATGAAAAACTGTTTTTT	CAWSAPTGANEKLFF
.	.	TRBJ2-1	TRBV20-1	TGCAGTGCTAGAGTCTACAATGAGCAGTTCTTC	CSARVYNEQFF
.	TRBD2	TRBJ2-5	TRBV5-1	TGCGCCAGCAGCTTGACTAGCGCCCAAGAGACCCAGTACTTC	CASSLTSAQETQYF